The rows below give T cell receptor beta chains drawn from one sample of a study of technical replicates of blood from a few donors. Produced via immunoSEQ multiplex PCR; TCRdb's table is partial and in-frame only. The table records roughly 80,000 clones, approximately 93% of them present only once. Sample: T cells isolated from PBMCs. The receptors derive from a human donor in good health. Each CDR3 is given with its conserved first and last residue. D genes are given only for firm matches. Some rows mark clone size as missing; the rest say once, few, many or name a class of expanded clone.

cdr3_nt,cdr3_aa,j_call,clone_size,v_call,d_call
TGTGCCAGCTACAGGGCTTATGGCTACACCTTC,CASYRAYGYTF,TRBJ1-2,-,TRBV19,-
TGTGCCAGCAGTGGACAGGTCTTCAACGAGCAGTACTTC,CASSGQVFNEQYF,TRBJ2-7,-,TRBV2,-
TGCGCCAGCAGCTTCCAACTAGCGGGAGAAATTTCCTACAATGAGCAGTTCTTC,CASSFQLAGEISYNEQFF,TRBJ2-1,-,TRBV5-1,TRBD2
TGTGCCAGCAGCGTGGGGGACTCGACTTATTACGAGCAGTACTTC,CASSVGDSTYYEQYF,TRBJ2-7,-,TRBV9,-
TGCGCCAGCAGCTTGGCCACGGGGGAAGGATACTATGGCTACACCTTC,CASSLATGEGYYGYTF,TRBJ1-2,-,TRBV5-1,-
TGTGCCAGCCGGACTAGCGGGAGTTACGAGCAGTACTTC,CASRTSGSYEQYF,TRBJ2-7,-,TRBV2,TRBD2
TGTGCCAGCAGTCAGACAGGGACCTACGAGCAGTACTTC,CASSQTGTYEQYF,TRBJ2-7,-,TRBV6-5,TRBD1
TGTGCCAGTAGTATTGTTGTGGGACTTGGAAGGGAGACCCAGTACTTC,CASSIVVGLGRETQYF,TRBJ2-5,-,TRBV19,-
TGTGCCAGCAGCCCGGGGGGACTAGGGGAGCTGTTTTTT,CASSPGGLGELFF,TRBJ2-2,-,TRBV7-8,TRBD2
TGTGCCAGCAGCAACCTCAGGGGGAACACCGGGGAGCTGTTTTTT,CASSNLRGNTGELFF,TRBJ2-2,-,TRBV2,-
TGCGCCAGCAGTCTAGCGGGAGACTATGAGCAGTTCTTC,CASSLAGDYEQFF,TRBJ2-1,-,TRBV5-1,TRBD2
TGTGCCAGCAGTTTAGGGCGGAACACTGAAGCTTTCTTT,CASSLGRNTEAFF,TRBJ1-1,-,TRBV28,-
TGCGCCAGCAGCCAAGTAGAGGTTCGGGGGAATCAGCCCCAGCATTTT,CASSQVEVRGNQPQHF,TRBJ1-5,once,TRBV4-1,-
TGTGCCAGCAGCTTTAGCGCCTCGAACACCGGGGAGCTGTTTTTT,CASSFSASNTGELFF,TRBJ2-2,-,TRBV7-6,-
TGTGCCAGCTCACAAAGGTCAGGGTACCAAGAGACCCAGTACTTC,CASSQRSGYQETQYF,TRBJ2-5,-,TRBV18,-
TGTGCCAGCAGCGTAGCGGGAGGGCTAACAGATACGCAGTATTTT,CASSVAGGLTDTQYF,TRBJ2-3,-,TRBV9,TRBD2
TGCGCCAGCAGTGAGTCTCTAGCGGGAGGGTACGAGCAGTACTTC,CASSESLAGGYEQYF,TRBJ2-7,-,TRBV10-1,TRBD2
TGTGCCAGCAGTGAAGATCGGGGGGGCTATGGCTACACCTTC,CASSEDRGGYGYTF,TRBJ1-2,-,TRBV6-1,-
TGTGCCAGCAGCCAAGACCTAAGGCGGTCAGGGGGCGCGTACGAGCAGTACTTC,CASSQDLRRSGGAYEQYF,TRBJ2-7,-,TRBV14,TRBD1
TGTGCCAGCAGTCTAAAGCAGGGGGCGTCTCTTGAGCAGTTCTTC,CASSLKQGASLEQFF,TRBJ2-1,once,TRBV4-2,TRBD1
TGTGCCAGCAGTTGGACAGGGAAATTTAACGAGCAGTACTTC,CASSWTGKFNEQYF,TRBJ2-7,-,TRBV27,TRBD1
TGCGCCAGCAGCCAAGTTGGGCAGAACTACGAGCAGTACTTC,CASSQVGQNYEQYF,TRBJ2-7,-,TRBV4-1,-
TGTGCCAGCAGATCCGATAACAGGGTAACAGATACGCAGTATTTT,CASRSDNRVTDTQYF,TRBJ2-3,once,TRBV27,-
TGTGCCAGCAGTCCCCCAGCGGGAGCTGGCACAGATACGCAGTATTTT,CASSPPAGAGTDTQYF,TRBJ2-3,-,TRBV28,TRBD2
TGTGCCAGCAGCTTAGCCAGGGCCACTGAAGCTTTCTTT,CASSLARATEAFF,TRBJ1-1,-,TRBV7-8,-
TGTGCCAGCAGCTTAGGAAATGGATGGGAGACGGATGAGCAGTTCTTC,CASSLGNGWETDEQFF,TRBJ2-1,-,TRBV11-3,-
TGTGCCAGCAGCTTAGCGGGCAGGGATGACGGGGAGCTGTTTTTT,CASSLAGRDDGELFF,TRBJ2-2,-,TRBV11-1,-